This section outlines one T cell receptor (beta chain) sequence together with its context. Its antigen remains unidentified. Base qualities are not recorded, but no much larger clone differs from it by a single base. The source of the sample is a study of T cell changes during pregnancy in multiple sclerosis (dated 2019 in TCRdb). Background for the entire study: In women with multiple sclerosis, the researchers looked at how the T cell repertoire shifted as pregnancy progressed.

Including cysteine and phenylalanine, the CDR3 has 14 amino acids. Of the read, only the CDR3 DNA is kept; its 42 bases are in frame from base 1. V is shortened by 2 bases, J by 4 bases, and the region joining them spans 9 bases. CDR1 and CDR2 are drawn from the germline V gene: ENHRY, SYGVKD. The library was produced with the immunoSEQ multiplex PCR assay. TCRdb limited this immuneACCESS table to in-frame rearrangements with V and J called. A share of clones is missing; checked studies link under half to unresolved V genes, and the rest is unexplained. The sample records over 45,000 clones, about nine tenths of which are singletons. The ten largest clonotypes hold 9% of the sample.

This clonotype originated in a female donor with multiple sclerosis, enrolled in a pregnancy study. Here the sequenced sample was CD8+ T cells from peripheral blood mononuclear cells, taken after pregnancy. The V and J genes are TRBV10-3 and TRBJ1-5; a tentative D match to TRBD1 spans 5 bases. Here is the DNA: TGTGCCATCAGTGAGGCCCAGGGAAATCAGCCCCAGCATTTT. This translates into CAISEAQGNQPQHF.